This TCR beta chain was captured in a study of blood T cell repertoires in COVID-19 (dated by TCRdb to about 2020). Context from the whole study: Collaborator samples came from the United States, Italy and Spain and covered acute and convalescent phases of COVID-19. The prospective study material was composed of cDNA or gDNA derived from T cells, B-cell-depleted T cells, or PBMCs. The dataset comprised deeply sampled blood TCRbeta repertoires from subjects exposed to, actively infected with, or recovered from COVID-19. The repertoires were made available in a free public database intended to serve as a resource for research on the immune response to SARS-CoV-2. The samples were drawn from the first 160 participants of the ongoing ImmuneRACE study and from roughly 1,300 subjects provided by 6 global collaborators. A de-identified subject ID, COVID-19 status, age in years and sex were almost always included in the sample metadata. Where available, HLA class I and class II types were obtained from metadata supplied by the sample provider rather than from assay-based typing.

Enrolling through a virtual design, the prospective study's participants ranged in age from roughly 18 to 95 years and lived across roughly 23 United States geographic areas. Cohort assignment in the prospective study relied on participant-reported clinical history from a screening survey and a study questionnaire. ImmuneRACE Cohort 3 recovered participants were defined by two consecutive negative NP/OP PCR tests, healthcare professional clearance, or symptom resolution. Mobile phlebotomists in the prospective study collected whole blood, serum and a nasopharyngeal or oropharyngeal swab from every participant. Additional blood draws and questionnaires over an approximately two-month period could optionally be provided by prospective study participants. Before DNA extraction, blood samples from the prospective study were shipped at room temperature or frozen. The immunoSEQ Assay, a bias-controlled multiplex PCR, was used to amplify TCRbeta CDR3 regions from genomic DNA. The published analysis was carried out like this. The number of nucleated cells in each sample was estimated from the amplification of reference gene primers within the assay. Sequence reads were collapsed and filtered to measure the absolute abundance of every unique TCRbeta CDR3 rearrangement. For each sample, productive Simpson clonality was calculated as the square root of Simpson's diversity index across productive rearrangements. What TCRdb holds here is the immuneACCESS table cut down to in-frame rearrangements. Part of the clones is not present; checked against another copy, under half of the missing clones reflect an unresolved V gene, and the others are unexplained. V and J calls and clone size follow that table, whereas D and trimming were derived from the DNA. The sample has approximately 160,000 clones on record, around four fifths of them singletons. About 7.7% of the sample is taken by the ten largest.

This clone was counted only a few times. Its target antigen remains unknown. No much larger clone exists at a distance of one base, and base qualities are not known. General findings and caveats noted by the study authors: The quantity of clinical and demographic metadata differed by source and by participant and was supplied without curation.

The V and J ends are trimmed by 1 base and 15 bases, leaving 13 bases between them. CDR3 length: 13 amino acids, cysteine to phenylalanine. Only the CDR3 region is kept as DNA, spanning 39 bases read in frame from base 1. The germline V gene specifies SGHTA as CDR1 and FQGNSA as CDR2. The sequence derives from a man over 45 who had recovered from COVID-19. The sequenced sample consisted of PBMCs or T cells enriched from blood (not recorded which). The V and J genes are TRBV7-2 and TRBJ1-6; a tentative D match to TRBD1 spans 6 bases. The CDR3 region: CASSLGGHLNLHF. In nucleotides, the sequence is TGTGCCAGCAGCTTAGGGGGACATCTGAACCTCCACTTT. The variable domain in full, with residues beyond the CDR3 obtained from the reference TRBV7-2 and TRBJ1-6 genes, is GAGVSQSPSNKVTEKGKDVELRCDPISGHTALYWYRQSLGQGLEFLIYFQGNSAPDKSGLPSDRFSAERTGGSVSTLTIQRTQQEDSAVYLCASSLGGHLNLHFGNGTRLTVT.